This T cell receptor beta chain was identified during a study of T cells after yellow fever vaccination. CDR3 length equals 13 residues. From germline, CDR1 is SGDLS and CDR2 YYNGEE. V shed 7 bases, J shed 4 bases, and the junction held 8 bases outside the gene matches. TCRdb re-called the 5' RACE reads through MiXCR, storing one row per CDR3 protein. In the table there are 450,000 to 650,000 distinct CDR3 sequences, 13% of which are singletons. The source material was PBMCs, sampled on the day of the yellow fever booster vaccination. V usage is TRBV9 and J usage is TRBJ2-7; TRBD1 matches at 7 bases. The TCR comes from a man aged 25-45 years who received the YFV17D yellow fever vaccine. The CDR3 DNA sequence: TGTGCCAGCGGCGACGGACAGGAGTACGAGCAGTACTTC. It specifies CASGDGQEYEQYF.